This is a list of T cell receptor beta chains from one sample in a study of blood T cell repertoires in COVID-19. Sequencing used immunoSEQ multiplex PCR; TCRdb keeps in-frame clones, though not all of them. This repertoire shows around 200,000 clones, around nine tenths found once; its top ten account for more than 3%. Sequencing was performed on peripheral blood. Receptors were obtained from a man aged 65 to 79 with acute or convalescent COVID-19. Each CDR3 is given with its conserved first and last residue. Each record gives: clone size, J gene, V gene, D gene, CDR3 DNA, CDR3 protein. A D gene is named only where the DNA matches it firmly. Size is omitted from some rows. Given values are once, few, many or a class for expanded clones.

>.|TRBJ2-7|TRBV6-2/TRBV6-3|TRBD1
TGTGCCAGCAGTACCGATCTGCAAGGGGACAGGTTCGACTACGAGCAGTACTTC
CASSTDLQGDRFDYEQYF
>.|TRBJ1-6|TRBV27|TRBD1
TGTGCCAGCAGTGGGTGGACAGGGGGCATATCCTATAATTCACCCCTCCACTTT
CASSGWTGGISYNSPLHF
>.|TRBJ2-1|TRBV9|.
TGTGCCAGCAGCACCCTCGGAGGGACCTACAATGAGCAGTTCTTC
CASSTLGGTYNEQFF
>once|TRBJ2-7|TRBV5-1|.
TGCGCCAGCAGCACCGGGACAAACCCTACCTACGAGCAGTACTTC
CASSTGTNPTYEQYF
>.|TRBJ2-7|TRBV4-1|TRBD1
TGCGCCAGCAGCCAAGAAGGCCCCGGGACAGGGATCTACGAGCAGTACTTC
CASSQEGPGTGIYEQYF
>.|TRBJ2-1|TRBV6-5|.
TGTGCATGCATTCCGGGACTCACTTTCAATGAGCAGTTCTTC
CACIPGLTFNEQFF
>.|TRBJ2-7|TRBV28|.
TGTGCCAGCAGCCCCGGGATTCCCTACGAGCAGTACTTC
CASSPGIPYEQYF
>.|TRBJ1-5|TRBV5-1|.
TGCGCCAGCAGCTTGGATGGCAGGGGCAATCAGCCCCAGCATTTT
CASSLDGRGNQPQHF
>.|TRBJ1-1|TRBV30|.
TGTGCCTGGAGTACGCCCCTCCGGGGGAACACTGAAGCTTTCTTT
CAWSTPLRGNTEAFF
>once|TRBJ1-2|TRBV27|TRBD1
TGTGCCAGCAGTTCAGCGACAGGGTACTATGGCTACACCTTC
CASSSATGYYGYTF
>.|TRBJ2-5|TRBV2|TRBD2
TGTGCCAGCAGTGACCGACTAGCGGGAGAGACCCAGTACTTC
CASSDRLAGETQYF
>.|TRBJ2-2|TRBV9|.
TGTGCCAGCAGCGTAAATCGGGACAAGCCCACCGGGGAGCTGTTTTTT
CASSVNRDKPTGELFF
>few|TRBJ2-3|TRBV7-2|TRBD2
TGTGCCAGCAGCTTAAAGGGACTAGCGGGGGGCAAGGCAGATACGCAGTATTTT
CASSLKGLAGGKADTQYF
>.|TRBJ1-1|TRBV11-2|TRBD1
TGTGCCAGCAGCAACCAGGGGGCTACTGAAGCTTTCTTT
CASSNQGATEAFF
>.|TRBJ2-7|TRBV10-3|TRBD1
TGTGCCTCCGAAGGGGACAGGGACTCCTACGAGCAGTACTTC
CASEGDRDSYEQYF
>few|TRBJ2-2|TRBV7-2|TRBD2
TGTGCCAGCAGCTTAGTGCGGGGGGGCACCGGGGAGCTGTTTTTT
CASSLVRGGTGELFF
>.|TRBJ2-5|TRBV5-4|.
TGTGCCAGCAGCTTGGGTGGAGGTCGGGAGACCCAGTACTTC
CASSLGGGRETQYF
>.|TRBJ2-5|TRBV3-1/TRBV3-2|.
TGTGCCAGCACCCCAAGCTTGGGGGGTGTGGGAGAGACCCAGTACTTC
CASTPSLGGVGETQYF
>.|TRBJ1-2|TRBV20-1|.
TGCAGTGCTAGCCCGGGTCTCGGCTACACCTTC
CSASPGLGYTF
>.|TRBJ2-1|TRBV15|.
TGTGCCACCAGCAGAGACGGCAGGGCGTACAATGAGCAGTTCTTC
CATSRDGRAYNEQFF
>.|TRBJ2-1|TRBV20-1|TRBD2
TGCAGTGCTAGTCCCCCCAGGGGTAGCGGGGACATTTTCTCCAATGAGCAGTTCTTC
CSASPPRGSGDIFSNEQFF
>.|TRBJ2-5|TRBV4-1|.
TGCGCCAGCAGCCAAGGAGGATCTACAGGACGTGAGACCCAGTACTTC
CASSQGGSTGRETQYF
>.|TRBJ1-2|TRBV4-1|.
TGCGCCAGCAGCCGCGGAGGACGGCCCGACTATGGCTACACCTTC
CASSRGGRPDYGYTF
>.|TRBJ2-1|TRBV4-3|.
TGCGCCAGCAGCCAAGATAGGGGGTACCAAAATGAGCAGTTCTTC
CASSQDRGYQNEQFF
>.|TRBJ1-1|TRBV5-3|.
TGTGCCAGAAGCTTCGTCTGCGGGCCGGAAGCTTTCTTT
CARSFVCGPEAFF
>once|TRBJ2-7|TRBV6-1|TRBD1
TGTGCCAGCACTGATGACCGGGACAGGGTGAACTACGAGCAGTACTTC
CASTDDRDRVNYEQYF
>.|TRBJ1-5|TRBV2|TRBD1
TGTGCCAGCAGTGATTTGGACAGGGGGAGCAATCAGCCCCAGCATTTT
CASSDLDRGSNQPQHF
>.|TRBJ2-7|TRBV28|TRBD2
TGTGCCAGCAGTGCGAAGTTGGGGGGGGAAAAACCCTACGAGCAGTACTTC
CASSAKLGGEKPYEQYF
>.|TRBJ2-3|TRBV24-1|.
TGTGCCACCAGTGATTTTTCTGAGGGCCGGGGTTCAGATACGCAGTATTTT
CATSDFSEGRGSDTQYF
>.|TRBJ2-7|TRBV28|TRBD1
TGTGCCCTAGCGAGGACAGGGGGGTACGAGCAGTACTTC
CALARTGGYEQYF
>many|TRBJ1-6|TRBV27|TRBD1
TGTGCCAGCAGTTGGGACAGGGGGCTTGTTTCACCCCTCCACTTT
CASSWDRGLVSPLHF
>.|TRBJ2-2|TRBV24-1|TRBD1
TGTGCCACCAGTGATACGGACAGGGGCCCCGGGGAGCTGTTTTTT
CATSDTDRGPGELFF
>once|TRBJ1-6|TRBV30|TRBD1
TGTGCCTGGAGTGTAAGACAGGGAAATTCACCCCTCCACTTT
CAWSVRQGNSPLHF
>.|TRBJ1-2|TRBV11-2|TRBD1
TGTGCCAGCAGCCCCCTCGGGACAGGGGAGGGCTACACCTTC
CASSPLGTGEGYTF
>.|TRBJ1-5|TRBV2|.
TGTGCCAGCTCGACGGAGTATAGCAATCAGCCCCAGCATTTT
CASSTEYSNQPQHF
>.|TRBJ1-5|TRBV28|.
TGTGCCAGCAGTTTAATCCGTGAGGGACAGCCCCAGCATTTT
CASSLIREGQPQHF
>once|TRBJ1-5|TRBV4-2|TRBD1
TGTGCCAGCAGCCAAGATAGAAACAGGGGAAGCAATCAGCCCCAGCATTTT
CASSQDRNRGSNQPQHF
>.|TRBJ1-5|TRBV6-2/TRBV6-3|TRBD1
TGTGCCAGCACCCCCCCGGGACAGAGCTATCAGCCCCAGCATTTT
CASTPPGQSYQPQHF
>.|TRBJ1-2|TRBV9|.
TGTGCCAGCAGCGTCAGTTTAGGGTCGGGGGCTAACTATGGCTACACCTTC
CASSVSLGSGANYGYTF
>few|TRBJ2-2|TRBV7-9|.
TGTGCCAGCAGCAACCGGGACACACGCACCGGGGAGCTGTTTTTT
CASSNRDTRTGELFF
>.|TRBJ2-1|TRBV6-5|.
TGTGCCAGCAGTTACGAGGGCCTTAGAAATGAGCAGTTCTTC
CASSYEGLRNEQFF
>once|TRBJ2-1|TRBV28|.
TGTGCCAGCAGTTTACCCCACGGGAGCAATGAGCAGTTCTTC
CASSLPHGSNEQFF
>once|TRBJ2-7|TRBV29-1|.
TGCAGCGGGAAATCCGCCGGGGACTACGAGCAGTACTTC
CSGKSAGDYEQYF
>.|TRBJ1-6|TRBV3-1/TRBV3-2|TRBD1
TGTGCCAGCACCCCCCTGGGACAGGGATGGGATTCACCCCTCCACTTT
CASTPLGQGWDSPLHF
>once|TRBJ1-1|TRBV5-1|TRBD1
TGCGCCAGCAGGGAACTGACAGGGATGAACACTGAAGCTTTCTTT
CASRELTGMNTEAFF
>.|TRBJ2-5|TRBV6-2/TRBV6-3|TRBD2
TGTGCCAGCAGTGTCCCAAGCGGGGACGGGGAGACCCAGTACTTC
CASSVPSGDGETQYF
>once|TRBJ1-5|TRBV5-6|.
TGTGCCAGCAGCTCGGGACTTAGGGGAGATCAGCCCCAGCATTTT
CASSSGLRGDQPQHF
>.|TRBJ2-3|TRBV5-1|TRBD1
TGCGCCAGCAGCCCGGGACAGTGGGATACGCAGTATTTT
CASSPGQWDTQYF
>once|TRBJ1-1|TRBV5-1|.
TGCGCCAGCAGCAGCCTAGGGGGTCAGTCAAACACTGAAGCTTTCTTT
CASSSLGGQSNTEAFF
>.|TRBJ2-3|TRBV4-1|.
TGCGCCAGCAGCCAACCAGGGAGCACAGATACGCAGTATTTT
CASSQPGSTDTQYF
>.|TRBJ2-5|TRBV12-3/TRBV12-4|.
TGTGCCAGCCCCGGCTACGGAGAAGAGACCCAGTACTTC
CASPGYGEETQYF
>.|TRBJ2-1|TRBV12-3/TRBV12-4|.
TGTGCCAGCAGTCCCCTTAGAGAGAATGAGCAGTTCTTC
CASSPLRENEQFF
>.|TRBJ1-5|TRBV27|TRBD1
TGTGCCAGCAGTCCCCTAGGACAGGGAGAGTTTGGCCAGCCCCAGCATTTT
CASSPLGQGEFGQPQHF